Detailed here is one T cell receptor beta chain. Its antigen remains unknown. Between the trimmed V and J ends, which lost 5 bases and 4 bases, there was a span of 13 bases. Germline V CDR1 and CDR2: KGHSH, LQKENI. This CDR3 is 14 amino acids long. The source of the sample is a study of early T cells in non-severe SARS-CoV-2 infection. Study summary: Bulk RNA isolated from unsorted whole blood underwent sequencing; chains were not paired. The study, taken as a whole, reports: The VDJdb matching leaned toward anti-spike CD8 responses and overlooked private and CD4 specificities.

Individual cDNA molecules carried attached unique molecular identifiers. TCRdb re-called the 5' RACE reads through MiXCR, storing one row per CDR3 protein. The sample gives 100,000 to 150,000 distinct CDR3 sequences, more than 13% of which show up once; around a fifth is in the top ten. The receptor was derived from an adult who was a healthcare worker with PCR-confirmed SARS-CoV-2 infection or an uninfected control (not recorded which). This chain joins TRBV18 and TRBJ2-3; D assignment may be TRBD1 or TRBD2 (6 bases each). Sequencing was performed on whole blood. The CDR3 DNA follows: TGTGCCAGCTCAGCAAACCGGGGGCCAGATACGCAGTATTTT. Translated, it gives CASSANRGPDTQYF.